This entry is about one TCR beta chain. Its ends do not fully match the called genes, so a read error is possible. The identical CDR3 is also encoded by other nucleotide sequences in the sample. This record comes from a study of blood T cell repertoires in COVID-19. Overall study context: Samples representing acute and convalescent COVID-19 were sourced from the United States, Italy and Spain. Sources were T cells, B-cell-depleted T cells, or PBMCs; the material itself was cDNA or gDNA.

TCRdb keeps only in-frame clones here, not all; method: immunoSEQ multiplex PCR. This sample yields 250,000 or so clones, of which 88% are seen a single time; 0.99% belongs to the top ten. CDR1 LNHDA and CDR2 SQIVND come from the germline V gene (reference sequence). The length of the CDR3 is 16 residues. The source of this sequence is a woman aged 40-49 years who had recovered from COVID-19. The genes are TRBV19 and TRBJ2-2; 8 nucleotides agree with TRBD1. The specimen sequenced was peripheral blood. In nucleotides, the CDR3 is TGTGCCAGTAGTATCCCCCAGGGGGCCGGCACCGGAGAGCTGTTTTTT. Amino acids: CASSIPQGAGTGELFF.